A selection of T cell receptor beta chains follows, all from one sample in a study of blood T cells in healthy people across ages. TCRdb reprocessed the 5' RACE reads with MiXCR, giving one entry per CDR3 protein. Among around 1.5 million distinct CDR3 sequences listed, about 40% were seen once. Material for sequencing was blood. The receptors here all came from a woman younger than 35 in good health. CDR3s include the opening cysteine and the closing phenylalanine or tryptophan. A D gene is named only where the DNA matches it firmly. Expanded clones get a size class; other rows say once, few or many, or leave the size out.

j_call: TRBJ1-2; d_call: TRBD1; clone_size: .; v_call: TRBV15; cdr3_nt: TGTGCCACCAGCTCCCCGGGACAGGCGACTAGTGGCTACACCTTC; cdr3_aa: CATSSPGQATSGYTF
j_call: TRBJ2-3; d_call: .; clone_size: .; v_call: TRBV3-1; cdr3_nt: TGTGCCAGCAGTGAACAGATTAGCACAGATACGCAGTATTTT; cdr3_aa: CASSEQISTDTQYF
j_call: TRBJ2-4; d_call: .; clone_size: .; v_call: TRBV27; cdr3_nt: TGTGCCAGCAGTCCCCTCGGGACTCTTGGGACAGCCAAAAACATTCAGTACTTC; cdr3_aa: CASSPLGTLGTAKNIQYF
j_call: TRBJ2-3; d_call: TRBD2; clone_size: .; v_call: TRBV27; cdr3_nt: TGTGCCAGCGGGGAGGGACCGCAGTATTTT; cdr3_aa: CASGEGPQYF
j_call: TRBJ2-1; d_call: TRBD2; clone_size: few; v_call: TRBV4-1; cdr3_nt: TGCGCCAGCAGCCAAGAGAAGCGGGGGGGCCGAAATGAGCAGTTCTTC; cdr3_aa: CASSQEKRGGRNEQFF
j_call: TRBJ2-1; d_call: .; clone_size: few; v_call: TRBV6-5; cdr3_nt: TGTGCCAGCATTCATACAGGGCGGGGTGAGCAGTTCTTC; cdr3_aa: CASIHTGRGEQFF
j_call: TRBJ2-2; d_call: .; clone_size: .; v_call: TRBV29-1; cdr3_nt: TGCAGCGTGGAGTTGGGCGGGGAGCTGTTTTTT; cdr3_aa: CSVELGGELFF
j_call: TRBJ2-1; d_call: .; clone_size: .; v_call: TRBV11-2; cdr3_nt: TGTGCCAGCAGCTTAGCCAGCGGACCTTTCTACAATGAGCAGTTCTTC; cdr3_aa: CASSLASGPFYNEQFF
j_call: TRBJ1-1; d_call: .; clone_size: .; v_call: TRBV20-1; cdr3_nt: TGCAGTGCTCCCCGGGAGGGGGGCATGAACACTGAAGCTTTCTTT; cdr3_aa: CSAPREGGMNTEAFF
j_call: TRBJ2-3; d_call: .; clone_size: once; v_call: TRBV27; cdr3_nt: TGTGCCAGCAAAACGAGGCCGCTCCGGCCTGGGGAAGATACGCAGTATTTT; cdr3_aa: CASKTRPLRPGEDTQYF
j_call: TRBJ2-7; d_call: .; clone_size: .; v_call: TRBV10-2; cdr3_nt: TGCGCCAGCAGTTGGACATCGGCATCCTACGAGCAGTACTTC; cdr3_aa: CASSWTSASYEQYF
j_call: TRBJ1-5; d_call: TRBD1; clone_size: .; v_call: TRBV30; cdr3_nt: TGTGCCTGGAGTGCCCAGGACAGGGCGCCCCAGCATTTT; cdr3_aa: CAWSAQDRAPQHF
j_call: TRBJ2-7; d_call: TRBD2; clone_size: .; v_call: TRBV7-3; cdr3_nt: TGTGCCAGCAGCTTAACGGGCGGGGGAACGTCTTACGAGCAGTACTTC; cdr3_aa: CASSLTGGGTSYEQYF
j_call: TRBJ1-5; d_call: TRBD1; clone_size: .; v_call: TRBV12-3/TRBV12-4; cdr3_nt: TGTGCCAGCAGCGCCACGGGACAGGGGGACAATCAGCCCCAGCATTTT; cdr3_aa: CASSATGQGDNQPQHF
j_call: TRBJ1-1; d_call: .; clone_size: .; v_call: TRBV19; cdr3_nt: TGTGCCAGTAGTATAACCCACCAAGGTGAGAGCACTGAAGCTTTCTTT; cdr3_aa: CASSITHQGESTEAFF
j_call: TRBJ2-1; d_call: .; clone_size: .; v_call: TRBV12-5; cdr3_nt: TGTGCTAGTGGATTGGGGGGAGGAAAAATCGATGGGCAGTTCTTC; cdr3_aa: CASGLGGGKIDGQFF
j_call: TRBJ2-3; d_call: .; clone_size: few; v_call: TRBV3-1; cdr3_nt: TGTGCCAGCAGCCAAGAAGCGGCGGGACCACGGCAGTATTTT; cdr3_aa: CASSQEAAGPRQYF
j_call: TRBJ2-1; d_call: TRBD2; clone_size: .; v_call: TRBV20-1; cdr3_nt: TGCAGTGCTCGAAAACTAGCGGCCCACAATGAGCAGTTCTTC; cdr3_aa: CSARKLAAHNEQFF
j_call: TRBJ2-1; d_call: .; clone_size: few; v_call: TRBV7-9; cdr3_nt: TGTGCCAGCAGCCCTAGGACACCGAGCTCCTACAATGAGCAGTTCTTC; cdr3_aa: CASSPRTPSSYNEQFF
j_call: TRBJ2-2; d_call: .; clone_size: few; v_call: TRBV29-1; cdr3_nt: TGCAGCGTTTTCCCCATAGACCCACCCAACACCGGGGAGCTGTTTTTT; cdr3_aa: CSVFPIDPPNTGELFF
j_call: TRBJ2-2; d_call: TRBD1; clone_size: few; v_call: TRBV27; cdr3_nt: TGTGCCAGCAGTCCACTGACAGGGAGTTCCACCGGGGAGCTGTTTTTT; cdr3_aa: CASSPLTGSSTGELFF
j_call: TRBJ2-5; d_call: .; clone_size: few; v_call: TRBV6-2/TRBV6-3; cdr3_nt: TGTGCCAGCAGTTCCCAACTTAGCCCAGAGACCCAGTACTTC; cdr3_aa: CASSSQLSPETQYF
j_call: TRBJ2-1; d_call: .; clone_size: .; v_call: TRBV29-1; cdr3_nt: TGCAGCGTTCACCTCGCAGCGTACCCCTCCTACAATGAGCAGTTCTTC; cdr3_aa: CSVHLAAYPSYNEQFF
j_call: TRBJ1-4; d_call: .; clone_size: once; v_call: TRBV20-1; cdr3_nt: TGCAGTGCGCTACACAGGGAGCTTGAAAAACTGTTTTTT; cdr3_aa: CSALHRELEKLFF
j_call: TRBJ2-3; d_call: .; clone_size: .; v_call: TRBV21-1; cdr3_nt: TGTGCCAACAGCAAAGTTGGTCCTAGCGGGTGCACAGATACGCAGTATTTT; cdr3_aa: CANSKVGPSGCTDTQYF